This entry lists 32 T cell receptor beta chains sequenced from one sample in a study of PD-1 blockade in classical Hodgkin lymphoma. After autologous stem cell transplantation all patients relapsed, and prior brentuximab vedotin exposure differed between cohorts. Only in-frame clones appear in the TCRdb table, and some are missing; sequencing was by immunoSEQ multiplex PCR. The sample carries under 65,000 clones, 80% to 90% recorded once. The sequences come from peripheral blood mononuclear cells (PBMCs), collected at baseline. These TCRs come from a human donor with classical Hodgkin lymphoma.

The chain joins TRBV18 to TRBJ1-2; D not resolved. This CDR3 region has 17 residues. V lost 3 bases to trimming and J lost 1 base, with 18 bases between them. CDR1 and CDR2 (germline): KGHSH, LQKENI. The CDR3 loop reads CASSPNDRALHNYGYTF. The CDR3 DNA reads as TGTGCCAGCTCACCGAATGATCGAGCCCTCCATAACTATGGCTACACCTTC.

This sequence joins TRBV29-1 and TRBJ2-2, with D unresolved. V lost 1 base, J lost 0 bases, and 3 bases lay in between. Germline V gives CDR1 SQVTM, CDR2 ANQGSEA. This CDR3 contains 13 residues. The CDR3 nucleotides are TGCAGCGTTGAAGCTACGAACACCGGGGAGCTGTTTTTT. Translation gives CSVEATNTGELFF.

The chain carries TRBV29-1 and TRBJ1-2; no reliable D call. V was pared by 3 bases and J by 8 bases, with 19 bases between. The V gene's germline CDR1 is SQVTM and CDR2 ANQGSEA. The CDR3 totals 14 residues. This chain's CDR3 is CSVDGLLLRRGYTF. The CDR3, as DNA: TGCAGCGTTGATGGCCTACTACTCCGCCGAGGCTACACCTTC.

The gene calls are TRBV4-1 and TRBJ2-1, with 9 bases lining up with TRBD2. Per the germline V gene, CDR1 is MGHRA and CDR2 is YSYEKL. V shed 3 bases and J 6 bases; nucleotides not matched to a gene: 6. This CDR3 comprises 15 residues. CDR3 sequence reads: CASSQGGGAANEQFF. The CDR3 bases are TGCGCCAGCAGCCAGGGCGGGGGGGCCGCCAATGAGCAGTTCTTC.

The chain joins TRBV5-1 to TRBJ1-2; D uncertain. The CDR3 spans 17 residues. Germline CDR1 and CDR2: SGHRS and YFSETQ. V shed 1 base and J shed 3 bases, with 19 bases lying between them. CDR3 region: CASSLWAGPAVDYGYTF. The CDR3 DNA sequence: TGCGCCAGCAGCTTGTGGGCAGGCCCCGCCGTAGACTATGGCTACACCTTC.

J is TRBJ1-1 and V is TRBV4-2; D is ambiguous. The germline V and J ends were trimmed by 1 base and 5 bases, with 8 bases remaining between them. The CDR3 runs 13 residues. The V gene's germline CDR1 is LGHNA and CDR2 YNFKEQ. CDR3 nucleotide sequence: TGTGCCAGCAGCCAAGGTAGAGGTACTGAAGCTTTCTTT. As protein: CASSQGRGTEAFF.

Here the CDR3 reads CASSFDRWRFSQYF. The CDR3 DNA reads as TGCGCCAGCAGCTTTGACAGATGGCGGTTCTCGCAGTATTTT. The chain carries TRBV5-1 and TRBJ2-3, with TRBD1 as a possible D gene (5 bases). V lost 2 bases and J 10 bases, leaving 17 bases between the germline ends. In germline, CDR1 is SGHRS, CDR2 YFSETQ. The CDR3 consists of 14 residues.

V gene TRBV7-8 combines with J gene TRBJ2-3; 11 nucleotides match TRBD2. The CDR3 has 16 residues. V trimming: 5 bases; J trimming: 2 bases; junction bases outside the gene matches: 6. Germline CDR1 reads SGHVS; CDR2 reads FQNEAQ. CDR3 nucleotides: TGTGCCAGCAGCGCAGGGACTAGCGGCTCCACAGATACGCAGTATTTT. Its translation is CASSAGTSGSTDTQYF.

The chain uses TRBV5-4 and TRBJ1-3, with D hard to call. Germline CDR1 is SGHNT and CDR2 is YYREEE (reference sequence). With 5 bases removed from V and 3 bases from J, the gap between germline ends came to 6 bases. The CDR3 is 12 residues long. CDR3 loop: CASRTDGNTIYF. The CDR3 nucleotides read TGTGCCAGCAGGACGGATGGAAACACCATATATTTT.

This sequence joins TRBV18 and TRBJ1-1; TRBD1 might be the D (5 bases). The germline V gene has CDR1 KGHSH and CDR2 LQKENI. There are 13 residues in the CDR3. V lost 1 base, J lost 6 bases, and 9 bases lay in between. The CDR3 DNA sequence: TGTGCCAGCTCACCACTAGGGGAGGCTGAAGCTTTCTTT. Translated, it gives CASSPLGEAEAFF.

This clone appeared a single time. The V gene is TRBV28, the J gene TRBJ1-1; maybe TRBD1 (6 bases). V lost 4 bases and J lost 1, with 19 bases in between. The CDR3 has 17 amino acids. CDR1 and CDR2 from the germline V gene are MDHEN and SYDVKM. The DNA for the CDR3 is TGTGCCAGCAGTTCTATCCGAATTTCACAGGGGAACACTGAAGCTTTCTTT. Its translation: CASSSIRISQGNTEAFF.

This clone was seen more than once but under ten times. V and J are TRBV19 and TRBJ1-6; D perhaps matches TRBD1 (6 bases). Germline V lookup: CDR1 LNHDA, CDR2 SQIVND (reference sequence). Deletions cut 9 bases from V and 4 bases from J, with 10 bases between. The length of the CDR3 is 13 residues. Here the CDR3 reads CARGGRYNSPLHF. CDR3 coding DNA: TGTGCCAGGGGGGGGCGTTATAATTCACCCCTCCACTTT.

CDR3 sequence reads: CASSLALGRVLTNEQFF. The CDR3 nucleotides read TGTGCCAGCAGCTTAGCGCTGGGCAGGGTGTTGACCAATGAGCAGTTCTTC. This chain links TRBV7-9 with TRBJ2-1, with D possibly being TRBD1 (5 bases). Per germline, CDR1 SEHNR and CDR2 FQNEAQ (reference sequence). CDR3 size: 17 residues. Trimming left V 0 bases short and J 6 bases short, with 18 bases between.

The rearrangement links TRBV6-4 to TRBJ2-6; TRBD1 agrees at 7 bases. The germline V gene has CDR1 MRHNA and CDR2 SNTAGT. CDR3 length: 16 amino acids. The ends lost 2 bases at V and 3 bases at J; junction bases unmatched: 4. CDR3 in amino acids: CASSDQGVGGANVLTF. In DNA form, the CDR3 reads TGTGCCAGCAGTGACCAGGGGGTCGGTGGGGCCAACGTCCTGACTTTC.

As to this clone: This may stem from a read error, because a much larger clone lies one nucleotide away. The sample holds other DNA sequences that translate to the same CDR3. This rearrangement joins TRBV12-2 to TRBJ1-3. TRBV12-2 is deemed a pseudogene. The CDR3 totals 11 residues. The CDR3 is CASRPFHTIYF. The CDR3 coding sequence is TGTGCAAGCCGCCCCTTTCACACCATATATTTT.

The rearrangement links TRBV6-6 to TRBJ1-2; 9 positions match TRBD1. The CDR3 is 14 residues long. V gave up 2 bases and J gave up 7 bases; unmatched junction bases: 5. The germline gives CDR1 MNHNY, CDR2 SVGAGI (reference sequence). The DNA of the CDR3 is TGTGCCAGCAGTTACACGACAGGGGGACGTGGCTACACCTTC. This codes for CASSYTTGGRGYTF.

This clone has only one observation. DNA for the CDR3: TGTGCCAGCAGTGAATCTTTTCCCAGGGAGGGCTACACCTTC. It codes for CASSESFPREGYTF. The chain is built from TRBV25-1 and TRBJ1-2; TRBD1 is a possible D gene (5 bases). V lost 1 base to trimming and J lost 8 bases, with 14 bases between them. This CDR3 has 14 residues. Germline loops: CDR1 MGHDK, CDR2 SYGVNS.

V and J are TRBV2 and TRBJ2-4, with TRBD1 as a possible D gene (6 bases). The CDR3 totals 15 residues. The germline gives CDR1 SNHLY, CDR2 FYNNEI. Trimming shortened V by 8 bases and J by 0 bases, and 14 bases separated the two germline ends. The CDR3 sequence: CASLGKGEAKNIQYF. CDR3 in DNA: TGTGCCAGCCTGGGGAAGGGGGAAGCCAAAAACATTCAGTACTTC.

This sequence joins TRBV25-1 and TRBJ2-1, with D possibly TRBD1 on 6 matching bases. The CDR3 totals 17 residues. Per germline, CDR1 MGHDK and CDR2 SYGVNS. With 1 base removed from V and 2 bases from J, the gap between germline ends came to 15 bases. The CDR3 DNA reads TGTGCCAGCAGTGAATCCAGGACAGCCGGACCCTACAATGAGCAGTTCTTC. Translated, it gives CASSESRTAGPYNEQFF.

The CDR3 loop is CASSPKHVLGTDTQYF. The CDR3 nucleotides read TGTGCCAGCAGCCCCAAGCACGTCCTCGGCACAGATACGCAGTATTTT. V and J are TRBV13 and TRBJ2-3; unclear D gene. CDR3 size: 16 residues. Trimming removed 5 bases at V and 1 base at J, with 16 bases between. CDR1 is PRHDT and CDR2 is FYEKMQ in the germline V gene (reference sequence).

This clone has only one observation. The rearrangement links TRBV6-5 to TRBJ1-4; D is ambiguous. Germline CDR1 and CDR2: MNHEY and SVGAGI. The CDR3 totals 14 residues. Trimming took 1 base from V and 6 from J, leaving 9 bases between them. CDR3 DNA sequence: TGTGCCAGCAGTTACTTGTGGAGTGATGAAAAACTGTTTTTT. Translating it yields CASSYLWSDEKLFF.

This chain connects TRBV6-5 to TRBJ1-1, with D uncertain. V shed 5 bases and J shed 8 bases, with 15 bases lying between them. This CDR3 is 13 amino acids long. CDR1 and CDR2 from the germline V gene are MNHEY and SVGAGI. The CDR3 loop reads CASSEDRRREAFF. In nucleotides, the CDR3 is TGTGCCAGCAGTGAGGACCGCCGCCGGGAAGCTTTCTTT.

This clone was counted once. The chain joins TRBV7-8 to TRBJ2-1, with D possibly TRBD2 on 7 matching bases. Germline loops: CDR1 SGHVS, CDR2 FQNEAQ. The CDR3 is 13 amino acids. Trimming left V 2 bases short and J 9 bases short, with 11 bases between. DNA for the CDR3: TGTGCCAGCAGCTTACGGGGGGCTTTTGAGCAGTTCTTC. Amino acids: CASSLRGAFEQFF. Full variable domain (rest looked up from reference TRBV7-8 and TRBJ2-1): GAGVSQSPRYKVAKRGQDVALRCDPISGHVSLFWYQQALGQGPEFLTYFQNEAQLDKSGLPSDRFFAERPEGSVSTLKIQRTQQEDSAVYLCASSLRGAFEQFFGPGTRLTVL.

The V and J genes are TRBV7-2 and TRBJ1-6, with 7 bases matching TRBD1. CDR1 and CDR2 from the germline V gene are SGHTA and FQGNSA. This CDR3 contains 15 residues. V lost 3 bases to trimming and J lost 12 bases; unmatched junction nucleotides: 11. The chain's CDR3 is CASSFRDRLLQPLHF. The CDR3 nucleotides are TGTGCCAGCAGCTTTAGGGACAGACTTCTTCAACCCCTCCACTTT. The full variable domain, with the rest looked up from reference TRBV7-2 and TRBJ1-6, is GAGVSQSPSNKVTEKGKDVELRCDPISGHTALYWYRQSLGQGLEFLIYFQGNSAPDKSGLPSDRFSAERTGGSVSTLTIQRTQQEDSAVYLCASSFRDRLLQPLHFGNGTRLTVT.

This clone was detected once. The rearrangement links TRBV10-3 to TRBJ2-5; 9 nucleotides align to TRBD2. J gave up 5 bases and V 6 bases, and 4 bases lay outside the gene matches. CDR1 is ENHRY, CDR2 SYGVKD, per germline. This CDR3 comprises 13 residues. The CDR3 DNA reads TGTGCCATCAGGGTAGCGGGGGACGAGACCCAGTACTTC. Translation: CAIRVAGDETQYF.

This chain joins TRBV6-6 and TRBJ2-1, with 11 bases that match TRBD2. V lost 5 bases and J lost 7; bases outside the gene matches: 7. CDR1 and CDR2 from the germline V gene are MNHNY and SVGAGI (reference sequence). The CDR3 contains 15 residues. The CDR3, as DNA: TGTGCCAGCAGTACTAGCGGGGGAGGGATTAATGAGCAGTTCTTC. Amino acids: CASSTSGGGINEQFF.

The chain uses TRBV27 and TRBJ2-7; TRBD2 aligns across 7 bases. Germline V gives CDR1 MNHEY, CDR2 SMNVEV (reference sequence). With 4 bases clipped from V and 2 bases from J, the junction kept 8 bases outside the gene matches. The CDR3 is 15 residues long. The CDR3 spells CASSYSGGFPYEQYF. CDR3 DNA sequence: TGTGCCAGCAGTTATTCGGGGGGATTCCCCTACGAGCAGTACTTC.

In this sample, this clone is large. The chain joins TRBV27 to TRBJ1-6; 9 bases map to TRBD1. From germline, CDR1 is MNHEY and CDR2 SMNVEV (reference sequence). The CDR3 has 15 amino acids. Trimming took 6 bases from V and 6 from J; bases not matched to a gene: 6. The CDR3 reads CASRQGAAGNSPLHF. The CDR3 DNA reads as TGTGCCAGCAGACAGGGGGCAGCCGGTAATTCACCCCTCCACTTT.

In this sample, this clone turned up once. This rearrangement joins TRBV15 to TRBJ1-4; a weak D match, TRBD1 (5 bases). The CDR3 is 14 amino acids. Trimming cost V 2 bases and J 8 bases, with 12 bases left between them. Per germline, CDR1 LNHNV and CDR2 YYDKDF (reference sequence). The CDR3 protein is CATSRQGFGEKLFF. CDR3 in DNA: TGTGCCACCAGCAGACAGGGATTCGGAGAAAAACTGTTTTTT.

CDR3 amino acids: CASSQSAPGYTEAFF. CDR3 sequence (DNA): TGCGCCAGCAGTCAATCAGCCCCAGGGTACACTGAAGCTTTCTTT. V and J are TRBV23-1 and TRBJ1-1; a possible D gene is TRBD1 (5 bases). TRBV23-1 is marked as an open reading frame, function uncertain. Trimming removed 0 bases at V and 3 bases at J, with 11 bases between. The CDR3 loop spans 15 amino acids.

J is TRBJ2-3 and V is TRBV18; a weak D match, TRBD1 (5 bases). The V and J ends lost 0 bases and 5 bases respectively, with 15 bases between them. From germline, CDR1 is KGHSH and CDR2 LQKENI. The CDR3 contains 16 residues. CDR3 DNA: TGTGCCAGCTCACCACCTAAGGGCAGGGAAGGAGATACGCAGTATTTT. Its protein product is CASSPPKGREGDTQYF.

The chain is built from TRBV28 and TRBJ1-1; D possibly corresponds to TRBD1 (6 bases). The germline V gene has CDR1 MDHEN and CDR2 SYDVKM. Trimming pared 10 bases from V and 4 bases from J, leaving 13 bases between. CDR3 length equals 12 residues. In DNA, the CDR3 is TGTGCCATATTGGGGGCGCCCACTGAAGCTTTCTTT. This gives the protein CAILGAPTEAFF.